Described below is a single TCR beta chain sequence and its context. The antigen remains undetermined. 8.5 to 10 ml of fresh peripheral blood supplied the PBMCs. RNA transcripts served as the template for amplifying TCR beta CDR3 regions. HTBI primers were the set used in a first-round RT-PCR of the TCR CDR3. Each CDR3 protein is one row after TCRdb ran MiXCR on the multiplex PCR reads. Here the sample spans around 570,000 distinct CDR3 sequences, about 20% being singletons. This record belongs to a study of T cells in Graves' hyperthyroidism and ophthalmopathy. On the study more broadly: Staff took peripheral blood when the initial diagnosis was made, before any treatment began. Broader study findings: In blood, most of the thyroid clonotypes expanded above 0.001 were also present. Before onset, ophthalmopathy was predicted by the model a median approximately 6.7 months earlier.

V was shortened by 7 bases and J by 8 bases, with 15 bases between the two germline ends. Germline CDR1 and CDR2: PRHDT and FYEKMQ (reference sequence). The CDR3 covers 14 residues. This sequence was found in a man aged 40-49 years with Graves' ophthalmopathy. The chain couples TRBV13 to TRBJ1-6; possible D gene TRBD1, 5 bases. The sequenced material came from blood. The CDR3 here is CASTYGASDSPLHF. CDR3 in DNA: TGTGCCAGCACCTACGGGGCGTCGGATTCACCCCTCCACTTT.